This paragraph reports one T cell receptor (beta chain). The data originate from a study of blood T cell repertoires in COVID-19. Overall study context: Whether acute or convalescent, the COVID-19 samples came from the United States, Italy and Spain.

This table comes from immunoSEQ multiplex PCR, and its TCRdb copy is limited to in-frame clones, with some not included. The table has 200,000 to 250,000 clones, about 87% seen once. The CDR3 runs 14 residues. The germline V and J ends were trimmed by 8 bases and 6 bases, with 16 bases remaining between them. The germline gives CDR1 LGHDT, CDR2 YNNKEL (reference sequence). This receptor was taken from a man aged 70 or older with acute or convalescent COVID-19. J is TRBJ2-2 and V is TRBV3-1 (or the pseudogene TRBV3-2); D unresolved. Sequences were obtained from peripheral blood. The CDR3 reads CASGTSGISGELFF. CDR3 nucleotides: TGTGCCAGCGGCACGTCGGGTATTTCCGGGGAGCTGTTTTTT.